A selection of T cell receptor beta chains follows, all from one sample in a study of metastatic and nonmetastatic thyroid tumors. TCRdb re-clonotyped the PCR reads through MiXCR. The data hold about 21,000 clones, with roughly a quarter observed a single time. Sample: blood. The receptors here all came from a female donor with papillary thyroid cancer or a benign thyroid nodule (not recorded which). Some clones in this sample may be carry-over from other donors' samples. CDR3s include the opening cysteine and the closing phenylalanine or tryptophan. Each record gives: D gene, clone size, V gene, J gene, CDR3 protein, CDR3 DNA. The D gene is left open where the match is weak. Clone sizes are given selectively: once, few, many, or a class where the clone is expanded.

D gene: TRBD2; clone size: few; V gene: TRBV7-6; J gene: TRBJ2-7; CDR3 protein: CASSIDSGPQYF; CDR3 DNA: TGTGCCAGCAGCATAGATAGCGGGCCGCAGTACTTC
D gene: -; clone size: -; V gene: TRBV7-6; J gene: TRBJ1-1; CDR3 protein: CASSSPDTEAFF; CDR3 DNA: TGTGCCAGCAGCTCCCCGGACACTGAAGCTTTCTTT
D gene: -; clone size: many; V gene: TRBV7-9; J gene: TRBJ2-7; CDR3 protein: CASSLGLGGPGEQYF; CDR3 DNA: TGTGCCAGCAGCTTAGGACTAGGGGGCCCAGGAGAGCAGTACTTC
D gene: -; clone size: -; V gene: TRBV12-3/TRBV12-4; J gene: TRBJ2-3; CDR3 protein: CASRRRALGTDTQYF; CDR3 DNA: TGTGCCAGCAGGCGAAGGGCGTTGGGTACAGATACGCAGTATTTT
D gene: -; clone size: many; V gene: TRBV12-3/TRBV12-4; J gene: TRBJ2-1; CDR3 protein: CASSQTVYNEQFF; CDR3 DNA: TGTGCCAGCAGCCAGACAGTGTACAATGAGCAGTTCTTC
D gene: -; clone size: -; V gene: TRBV9; J gene: TRBJ1-2; CDR3 protein: CVRSAAGATEPLRYTF; CDR3 DNA: TGTGTCCGCAGCGCAGCCGGAGCGACGGAACCCCTTCGCTACACCTTC
D gene: -; clone size: many; V gene: TRBV18; J gene: TRBJ2-5; CDR3 protein: CASSPGEVSWETQYF; CDR3 DNA: TGTGCCAGCTCACCCGGGGAAGTGAGTTGGGAGACCCAGTACTTC
D gene: -; clone size: many; V gene: TRBV6-1; J gene: TRBJ2-7; CDR3 protein: CASSIPGVPYEQYF; CDR3 DNA: TGTGCCAGCAGCATACCGGGGGTTCCCTACGAGCAGTACTTC
D gene: -; clone size: -; V gene: TRBV20-1; J gene: TRBJ2-5; CDR3 protein: CSARETGRETQYF; CDR3 DNA: TGCAGTGCTAGAGAAACAGGGCGGGAGACCCAGTACTTC
D gene: -; clone size: many; V gene: TRBV6-5; J gene: TRBJ2-3; CDR3 protein: CASSYSSWWGTDTQYF; CDR3 DNA: TGTGCCAGCAGTTACTCGTCATGGTGGGGCACAGATACGCAGTATTTT
D gene: TRBD1; clone size: medium-sized; V gene: TRBV19; J gene: TRBJ1-5; CDR3 protein: CASSIPNRGRGNQPQHF; CDR3 DNA: TGTGCCAGTAGTATACCAAACAGGGGGCGCGGCAATCAGCCCCAGCATTTT
D gene: TRBD1; clone size: many; V gene: TRBV28; J gene: TRBJ1-1; CDR3 protein: CASRPTRQGMGEAFF; CDR3 DNA: TGTGCCAGCAGACCTACTCGACAGGGGATGGGTGAAGCTTTCTTT
D gene: TRBD1; clone size: -; V gene: TRBV20-1; J gene: TRBJ1-5; CDR3 protein: CSARRGTDNQPQHF; CDR3 DNA: TGCAGTGCTAGAAGGGGGACAGATAATCAGCCCCAGCATTTT
D gene: -; clone size: few; V gene: TRBV6-1; J gene: TRBJ1-5; CDR3 protein: CASSSLSGAGQPQHF; CDR3 DNA: TGTGCCAGCAGTTCCCTTTCAGGGGCAGGGCAGCCCCAGCATTTT
D gene: TRBD1; clone size: many; V gene: TRBV5-1; J gene: TRBJ1-1; CDR3 protein: CASRPEDRLNTEAFF; CDR3 DNA: TGCGCCAGCAGACCAGAGGACAGGCTGAACACTGAAGCTTTCTTT
D gene: TRBD1; clone size: -; V gene: TRBV20-1; J gene: TRBJ1-6; CDR3 protein: CSARAGTVNSPLHF; CDR3 DNA: TGCAGTGCTAGAGCGGGGACAGTTAATTCACCCCTCCACTTT
D gene: -; clone size: many; V gene: TRBV4-3; J gene: TRBJ2-1; CDR3 protein: CASSLETNRYNEQFF; CDR3 DNA: TGCGCCAGCAGCCTGGAGACTAACCGCTACAATGAGCAGTTCTTC
D gene: -; clone size: medium-sized; V gene: TRBV7-2; J gene: TRBJ2-7; CDR3 protein: CASSPSGQEASRRYEQYF; CDR3 DNA: TGTGCCAGCAGCCCGTCAGGCCAGGAGGCGTCTCGTCGATACGAGCAGTACTTC
D gene: -; clone size: many; V gene: TRBV7-9; J gene: TRBJ2-4; CDR3 protein: CASSIGLPLAKNIQYF; CDR3 DNA: TGTGCCAGCAGCATAGGACTGCCTCTAGCCAAAAACATTCAGTACTTC
D gene: -; clone size: many; V gene: TRBV28; J gene: TRBJ1-2; CDR3 protein: CASSFQGRNYGYTF; CDR3 DNA: TGTGCCAGCAGTTTCCAGGGGCGCAACTATGGCTACACCTTC
D gene: -; clone size: few; V gene: TRBV6-2/TRBV6-3; J gene: TRBJ1-2; CDR3 protein: CASTWADSTDYGYTF; CDR3 DNA: TGTGCCAGCACATGGGCAGACTCCACCGACTATGGCTACACCTTC
D gene: -; clone size: many; V gene: TRBV6-2/TRBV6-3; J gene: TRBJ2-5; CDR3 protein: CASSYSSERLETQYF; CDR3 DNA: TGTGCCAGCAGTTACTCGAGCGAGCGCCTGGAGACCCAGTACTTC
D gene: -; clone size: many; V gene: TRBV6-1; J gene: TRBJ1-2; CDR3 protein: CASKYTTADYGYTF; CDR3 DNA: TGTGCCAGCAAGTACACAACAGCCGACTATGGCTACACCTTC
D gene: -; clone size: -; V gene: TRBV10-1; J gene: TRBJ2-2; CDR3 protein: CASSEGGFTGELFF; CDR3 DNA: TGCGCCAGCAGTGAAGGGGGATTCACCGGGGAGCTGTTTTTT
D gene: -; clone size: many; V gene: TRBV28; J gene: TRBJ2-4; CDR3 protein: CASSFEGIRAKNIQYF; CDR3 DNA: TGTGCCAGCAGTTTCGAGGGGATTAGAGCCAAAAACATTCAGTACTTC
D gene: TRBD1; clone size: many; V gene: TRBV5-4; J gene: TRBJ2-1; CDR3 protein: CASSLVGQGLNEQFF; CDR3 DNA: TGTGCCAGCAGCTTGGTGGGACAGGGGTTGAATGAGCAGTTCTTC
D gene: TRBD1; clone size: many; V gene: TRBV7-9; J gene: TRBJ2-7; CDR3 protein: CASSPGQGTLEQYF; CDR3 DNA: TGTGCCAGCAGCCCAGGACAGGGAACCCTCGAGCAGTACTTC
D gene: -; clone size: -; V gene: TRBV30; J gene: TRBJ2-7; CDR3 protein: CAWTMLGAYEQYF; CDR3 DNA: TGTGCCTGGACTATGTTAGGCGCCTACGAGCAGTACTTC
D gene: -; clone size: -; V gene: TRBV6-5; J gene: TRBJ1-6; CDR3 protein: CASSYSMPSSYNSPLHF; CDR3 DNA: TGTGCCAGCAGTTACTCGATGCCAAGCTCCTATAATTCACCCCTCCACTTT
D gene: TRBD1; clone size: many; V gene: TRBV5-4; J gene: TRBJ1-2; CDR3 protein: CASSSPGQGTLGYTF; CDR3 DNA: TGTGCCAGCAGTTCCCCGGGACAGGGAACTTTGGGCTACACCTTC
D gene: -; clone size: many; V gene: TRBV5-5; J gene: TRBJ2-7; CDR3 protein: CASSPRAGSSYEQYF; CDR3 DNA: TGTGCCAGCAGTCCTAGGGCAGGGAGCTCCTACGAGCAGTACTTC
D gene: -; clone size: -; V gene: TRBV5-1; J gene: TRBJ1-6; CDR3 protein: CASRLAAGLPRLHF; CDR3 DNA: TGCGCCAGCAGGTTGGCCGCGGGGCTTCCACGGCTCCACTTT
D gene: TRBD2; clone size: many; V gene: TRBV24-1; J gene: TRBJ2-5; CDR3 protein: CATSDTRLAGEAETQYF; CDR3 DNA: TGTGCCACCAGTGACACGAGACTAGCGGGAGAAGCTGAGACCCAGTACTTC
D gene: -; clone size: medium-sized; V gene: TRBV19; J gene: TRBJ2-3; CDR3 protein: CASSMVSGQIYTDTQYF; CDR3 DNA: TGTGCCAGTAGTATGGTCTCTGGGCAGATCTACACAGATACGCAGTATTTT
D gene: -; clone size: -; V gene: TRBV5-1; J gene: TRBJ1-4; CDR3 protein: CASSSGLEDEKLFF; CDR3 DNA: TGCGCCAGCAGCTCGGGCTTGGAAGATGAAAAACTGTTTTTT
D gene: -; clone size: -; V gene: TRBV6-1; J gene: TRBJ2-1; CDR3 protein: CASSEDGIFRDEQFF; CDR3 DNA: TGTGCCAGCAGTGAAGACGGCATATTCCGCGATGAGCAGTTCTTC
D gene: -; clone size: -; V gene: TRBV4-2; J gene: TRBJ1-6; CDR3 protein: CASSQERGESSPLHF; CDR3 DNA: TGTGCCAGCAGCCAAGAAAGGGGGGAGAGCTCACCCCTCCACTTT
D gene: -; clone size: many; V gene: TRBV7-3; J gene: TRBJ1-1; CDR3 protein: CASSADAGAAGTAFF; CDR3 DNA: TGTGCCAGCAGCGCTGATGCAGGTGCGGCGGGGACGGCTTTCTTT
D gene: -; clone size: once; V gene: TRBV5-1; J gene: TRBJ2-3; CDR3 protein: CASSVDTNTDTQYF; CDR3 DNA: TGCGCCAGCAGCGTGGACACGAACACAGATACGCAGTATTTT